The TCR beta chain described here comes from a study of blood T cell repertoires in COVID-19. The study recruited people aged about 18 to 89 years across more than 20 US areas. Membership in each cohort depended on participant-reported clinical history. In Cohort 3, a recovered donor had either two negative PCRs, clearance, or symptom resolution. The V end lost 2 bases, the J end lost 3 bases, and 7 bases lay between the germline ends. The CDR3 contains 13 residues. CDR1 is SNHLY and CDR2 is FYNNEI in the germline V gene. The data were produced by immunoSEQ multiplex PCR, yet TCRdb's version contains in-frame clones alone and is incomplete. This table holds about 300,000 clones, approximately 88% found once.

The TCR comes from a man aged 55 to 70 who had recovered from COVID-19. Material for sequencing was PBMCs or T cells enriched from blood (not recorded which). This chain uses TRBV2 with TRBJ2-5; D not resolved. CDR3 residues: CASSEWRKETQYF. The CDR3 DNA reads TGTGCCAGCAGTGAATGGCGGAAAGAGACCCAGTACTTC. Variable domain in full (rest from reference TRBV2 and TRBJ2-5): EPEVTQTPSHQVTQMGQEVILRCVPISNHLYFYWYRQILGQKVEFLVSFYNNEISEKSEIFDDQFSVERPDGSNFTLKIRSTKLEDSAMYFCASSEWRKETQYFGPGTRLLVL.